Following are 12 T cell receptor beta chains from one sample sequenced in a study of shared clonotypes between healthy human individuals. CD45RO negativity and positive selection for CCR7 defined naive CD8 cells, a population that excluded terminally differentiated effector memory CD45RA+ cells. Repertoires were generated with immunoSEQ multiplex PCR, while TCRdb's copy carries only in-frame clones and drops some. The sample includes 1.5 million to 2.5 million clones, about 95% of them seen just once. Sequencing was done on a sample of naive CD8+ T cells sorted from blood. The receptors shown here come from a man between 18 and 29 years old in good health.

V usage is TRBV5-1 and J usage is TRBJ2-7, with 8 bases fitting TRBD1. The V segment lost 0 bases and the J segment 3 bases; nucleotides outside the gene matches: 5. The CDR3 sequence is 15 residues long. Germline V lookup: CDR1 SGHRS, CDR2 YFSETQ. In DNA, the CDR3 is TGCGCCAGCAGCTTGGGGCAGGGGGCCGACTACGAGCAGTACTTC. Translating gives CASSLGQGADYEQYF.

The chain recombines TRBV4-3 with TRBJ2-7; D unclear. This CDR3 is built from 16 residues. CDR1 is LGHNA and CDR2 is YSLEER in the germline V gene. V dropped 1 base and J dropped 2 bases, with 15 bases sitting between them. As DNA, the CDR3 is TGCGCCAGCAGCCAAGGATCCGAAGGAGCTGCCTACGAGCAGTACTTC. It specifies CASSQGSEGAAYEQYF.

V usage is TRBV2 and J usage is TRBJ2-5; D might be TRBD1 (5 bases). Germline CDR1 SNHLY, CDR2 FYNNEI. This CDR3 is built from 13 residues. V dropped 6 bases and J dropped 2 bases, with 10 bases sitting between them. The CDR3 nucleotides read TGTGCCAGCAGGGTGGACACTCAAGAGACCCAGTACTTC. This gives the protein CASRVDTQETQYF.

The chain uses TRBV21-1 and TRBJ1-1; no DNA check was done on the table's D call, TRBD1. TRBV21-1 is a listed pseudogene. The CDR3 spans 14 residues. CDR3 DNA sequence: TGTGCCAGCAGTCCCCTGGACAAAAACACTGAAGCTTTCTTT. This gives the protein CASSPLDKNTEAFF.

This clone was recorded once. This chain connects TRBV5-6 to TRBJ1-2; 8 nucleotides match TRBD1. Germline V gives CDR1 SGHDT, CDR2 YYEEEE. Trimming cost V 4 bases and J 7 bases; bases outside gene matches: 9. The CDR3 runs to 14 residues. The CDR3 sequence: CASSAGTGDRGYTF. CDR3 nucleotide sequence: TGTGCCAGCAGCGCCGGGACAGGCGATCGTGGCTACACCTTC.

CDR3 nucleotides: TGTGCCAGCAGTTACGATCGAAGCTTGTACGAGCAGTACTTC. The encoded protein is CASSYDRSLYEQYF. The chain joins TRBV6-5 to TRBJ2-7; D uncertain. Trimming stripped 2 bases from V and 4 bases from J, with 12 bases between. CDR3 length: 14 residues. The germline V gene has CDR1 MNHEY and CDR2 SVGAGI.

The chain recombines TRBV6-1 with TRBJ1-5; possibly TRBD1 for D (5 bases). CDR3 size: 18 residues. Germline-derived CDR1 and CDR2 are MNHNS and SASEGT. Trimming took off 1 base at V and 8 bases at J, with 24 bases between the two ends. Here the CDR3 reads CASSEEVGTALRGEPQHF. The DNA for the CDR3 is TGTGCCAGCAGTGAAGAGGTTGGGACCGCGCTGAGGGGTGAGCCCCAGCATTTT.

This clone has just one count. The chain uses TRBV29-1 and TRBJ2-7; D might be TRBD1 (5 bases). The CDR3 has 14 amino acids. In germline, CDR1 is SQVTM, CDR2 ANQGSEA. V dropped 4 bases and J dropped 3 bases, with 16 bases sitting between them. The CDR3, as DNA: TGCAGCGTTGTGGACCAAGGGGCGATCTACGAGCAGTACTTC. It encodes CSVVDQGAIYEQYF.

This CDR3 is CASSWAASTGELFF. The CDR3 DNA reads TGTGCCAGCAGCTGGGCTGCTAGCACCGGGGAGCTGTTTTTT. The chain uses TRBV5-4 and TRBJ2-2; D not resolved. The V gene's germline CDR1 is SGHNT and CDR2 YYREEE (reference sequence). Trimming shortened V by 3 bases and J by 4 bases, and 10 bases separated the two germline ends. CDR3 size: 14 residues.

This clone was detected only a few times. The sample holds other DNA sequences that translate to the same CDR3. V is TRBV7-9 and J is TRBJ1-2; D is unclear. The CDR3 is made up of 11 amino acids. CDR1 is SEHNR, CDR2 FQNEAQ, per germline (reference sequence). Trimming removed 2 bases from V and 8 bases from J, with 6 bases in between. The CDR3 loop is CASSLLGGYTF. In DNA, the CDR3 is TGTGCCAGCAGCTTACTAGGGGGCTACACCTTC.

The J gene is TRBJ2-1, the V gene TRBV6-5; D is possibly TRBD1 (6 bases). CDR1 and CDR2 (germline): MNHEY, SVGAGI. V was pared by 5 bases and J by 8 bases, with 16 bases between. This CDR3 contains 14 residues. CDR3 protein: CASSHLGTQDEQFF. The CDR3, as DNA: TGTGCCAGCAGTCACCTAGGGACACAAGATGAGCAGTTCTTC.

The rearrangement uses TRBV5-4 and TRBJ1-4; D is undetermined. The CDR3 is made up of 15 amino acids. The ends were cut back, 4 bases at V and 4 bases at J, with 14 bases in the middle. Germline V lookup: CDR1 SGHNT, CDR2 YYREEE (reference sequence). CDR3 DNA: TGTGCCAGCAGCCCCGCTGCACAGAGTAATGAAAAACTGTTTTTT. Its protein product is CASSPAAQSNEKLFF.